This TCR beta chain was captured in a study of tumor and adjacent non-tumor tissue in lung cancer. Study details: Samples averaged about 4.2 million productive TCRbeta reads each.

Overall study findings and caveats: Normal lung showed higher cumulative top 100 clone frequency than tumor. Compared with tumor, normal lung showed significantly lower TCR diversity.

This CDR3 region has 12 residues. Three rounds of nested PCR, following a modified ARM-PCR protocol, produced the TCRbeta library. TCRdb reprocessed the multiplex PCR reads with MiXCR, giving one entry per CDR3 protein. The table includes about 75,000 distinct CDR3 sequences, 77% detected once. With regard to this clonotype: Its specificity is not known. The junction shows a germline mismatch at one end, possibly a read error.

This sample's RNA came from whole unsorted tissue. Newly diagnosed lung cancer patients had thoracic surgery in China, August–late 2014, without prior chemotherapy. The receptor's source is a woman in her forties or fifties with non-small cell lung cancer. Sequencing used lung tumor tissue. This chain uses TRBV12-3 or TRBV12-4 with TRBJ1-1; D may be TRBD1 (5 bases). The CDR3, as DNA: TGTGCCAGCTGTTTACAGGACATTGAAACTTTCTTT. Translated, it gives CASCLQDIETFF.